Here is one TCR beta chain with its context. Its recognized antigen is unknown. No much larger clone is present one base from it, and per-base qualities are unavailable. Deletion took 0 bases off V and 0 bases off J, with a span of 6 bases between the germline ends. The germline V gene encodes CDR1 LGHNT and CDR2 FRNRAP. The CDR3 starts with the cysteine, ends with the phenylalanine, and has 14 residues. Just CDR3 DNA is preserved here, 42 bases in frame from base 1. The sequencer listed for this sample is Illumina NovaSeq 6000. Using 5'RACE with constant-segment primers, TCRalpha and TCRbeta cDNA libraries were constructed, with sample barcodes and unique molecular identifiers added in the process. RNA was extracted from every sample with Trizol reagent. Library amplification was performed in two PCR steps, and a second sample barcode and Illumina TruSeq adapters were introduced in the second step. The libraries were sequenced on an Illumina NovaSeq using 2 x 150 bp paired-end reads. The source study handled its data this way. Reads were demultiplexed and collapsed into UMI-guided consensus sequences with migec v1.2.7. Using mixcr v2.1.11, the UMI consensuses were aligned to TRA and TRB V and J templates and assembled into clonotypes. A clonotype was counted as expanded or contracted only when both edgeR and NoisET called the clonotype significant, with the noise models trained on biological replicates. edgeR calls used a false discovery rate-adjusted p below 0.01 and a log2 fold-change threshold of 1. As an exploratory analysis of dynamics, PCA with hierarchical clustering was applied to max-normalized trajectories of the 1000 most abundant clonotypes. Each responding clone was given a CD4 or CD8 phenotype based on the CD4+ and CD8+ repertoires, which had been sequenced separately. TCRdb applied fastp at Q25 and MiXCR to the public reads, then kept only in-frame beta chains. Duplicate CDR3 protein sequences are folded into a single record with the most common DNA and genes. Clone size and V and J calls follow TCRdb, not the original study. This sample gives about 500,000 distinct CDR3 sequences in total; roughly 22% of them show up just once. The biggest ten clones account for approximately 12% of the sample.

The entry originates in a study of T-cell memory formation after mild COVID-19 (dated by TCRdb to about 2021). At the level of the whole study: Most TCR sequence clusters were specific to one of the two donors. The cohort was made up of two young adult volunteers, one female and one male, who were previously healthy. T-cell clones expanding and contracting after mild COVID-19 in a couple of donors were tracked by longitudinal TCRalpha and TCRbeta repertoire sequencing. The research as a whole found: Balanced CD4/CD8 phenotypes were observed for clones contracting from day 15 to 85, whereas a bias towards CD4+ was observed for a second wave of clones expanding from day 15 to 37. Some responding clones were found in pre-infection memory, which suggests that pre-existing cross-reactive memory T cells took part in the SARS-CoV-2 response. Whether the second-wave clones peaking on day 37 were SARS-CoV-2 specific was not confirmed. The study included only a couple of mild cases, and larger cohorts that include severe cases with pre-infection samples were judged to be necessary. Contracting CD4+ clones were located mainly in the CM and EM memory subsets, whereas CD8+ clones were found to be enriched in EMRA.

Ficoll-Paque density gradient centrifugation was the method used to isolate PBMCs. The chain employs TRBV12-5 and TRBJ2-7; the D gene lacks a confident call. Input material: PBMCs or a T cell subset sorted from them (not recorded which). The clonotype comes from an adult woman who had mild COVID-19 (a few samples of this study predate the infection). The sample titles of this study are shuffled in the database, so cell type and time point are left out; the donor was told from shared clones. The CDR3 is CASGLVATSYEQYF. The sequence in DNA is TGTGCTAGTGGTTTGGTAGCTACCTCCTACGAGCAGTACTTC.